Sequencing of this T cell receptor beta chain was carried out in a study of metastatic and nonmetastatic thyroid tumors. As for the study in general: Samples came from malignant and benign thyroid patients, and repertoires were compared across blood and tumor or nodule tissue.

TCRdb reanalyzed the PCR reads with MiXCR. In the table there are some 28,000 clones, roughly 4% of which are singletons. This clone was detected ten times or more. Its specificity is not known. Findings of the study overall: It was reported that TCR beta diversity was significantly higher in malignant thyroid tumors than benign nodules, in blood and tumor.

The entire patient cohort was treatment-naive prior to thyroid surgery. Trimming took 3 bases from V and 2 from J; bases not matched to a gene: 13. Germline V gene data show CDR1 as DFQATT and CDR2 as SNEGSKA (reference sequence). The CDR3 spans 17 residues. Specimen: blood. The gene calls are TRBV20-1 and TRBJ2-3; 8 nucleotides agree with TRBD1. This clonotype was sampled from a male donor with papillary thyroid cancer or a benign thyroid nodule (not recorded which). Some clones in this sample may be carry-over from other donors' samples. The CDR3 here is CSASPSRVDRVTDTQYF. CDR3 nucleotides: TGCAGTGCTAGCCCGTCCCGGGTGGACAGGGTCACAGATACGCAGTATTTT.